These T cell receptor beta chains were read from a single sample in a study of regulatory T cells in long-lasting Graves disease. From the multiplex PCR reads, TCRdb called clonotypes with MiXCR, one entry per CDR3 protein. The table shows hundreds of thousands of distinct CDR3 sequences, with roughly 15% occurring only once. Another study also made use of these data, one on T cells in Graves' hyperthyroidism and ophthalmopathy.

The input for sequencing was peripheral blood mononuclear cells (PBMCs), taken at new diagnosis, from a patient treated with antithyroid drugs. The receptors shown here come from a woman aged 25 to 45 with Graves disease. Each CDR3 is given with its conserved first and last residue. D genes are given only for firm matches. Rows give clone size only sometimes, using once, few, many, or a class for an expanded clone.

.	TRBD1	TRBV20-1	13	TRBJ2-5	TGCAGTGCTTTACCGGGACAGGAGACTACCCAGTACTTC	CSALPGQETTQYF
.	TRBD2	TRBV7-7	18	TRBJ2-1	TGTGCTAGCAGCTTAGGTCCCGGGGGACTAGCGGGAGCGGTTGAGCAGTTCTTC	CASSLGPGGLAGAVEQFF
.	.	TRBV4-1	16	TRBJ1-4	TGCGCCAGCAGCCGAGTGGAGTTTCAAACTAATGAAAAACTGTTTTTT	CASSRVEFQTNEKLFF
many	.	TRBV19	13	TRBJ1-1	TGTGCCAGTAGCCCACAGGGATTCACTGAAGCTTTCTTT	CASSPQGFTEAFF
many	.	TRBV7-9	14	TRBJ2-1	TGTGCCAGCAGCTTGGGCGGGATAAACAATGAGCAGTTCTTC	CASSLGGINNEQFF
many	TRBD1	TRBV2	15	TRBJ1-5	TGTGCCAGCAATAGGGACAGTAGAAGAGATCAGCCCCAGCATTTT	CASNRDSRRDQPQHF
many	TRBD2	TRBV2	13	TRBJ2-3	TGTGCCAGCGAGCGGGAGAGCACAGATACGCAGTATTTT	CASERESTDTQYF
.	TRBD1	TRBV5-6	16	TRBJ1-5	TGTGCCAGCAGCTTAATGGACAGGGCGACCAATCAGCCCCAGCATTTT	CASSLMDRATNQPQHF
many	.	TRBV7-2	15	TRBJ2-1	TGTGCCAGCAGCTTAGCGGTCGGTCCCCTGGGTGAGCAGTTCTTC	CASSLAVGPLGEQFF
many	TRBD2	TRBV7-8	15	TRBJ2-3	TGTGCCAGCAGCTCGACTAGCGGTCGGTTAGATACGCAGTATTTT	CASSSTSGRLDTQYF
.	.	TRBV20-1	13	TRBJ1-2	TGCAGTGCTATCGCACTAGATGGGAGCGGCTACACCTTC	CSAIALDGSGYTF
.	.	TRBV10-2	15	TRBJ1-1	TGCGCCAGCACCCCCAGGGTTGTCGTGAACACTGAAGCTTTCTTT	CASTPRVVVNTEAFF
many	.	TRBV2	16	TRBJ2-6	TGTGCCAGCAGATCAGGGGCGAACTCTGGGGCCAACGTCCTGACTTTC	CASRSGANSGANVLTF
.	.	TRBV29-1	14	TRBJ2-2	TGCAGCGCATCTGAGGGATACTACACCGGGGAGCTGTTTTTT	CSASEGYYTGELFF